This record concerns one T cell receptor (beta chain) sequence. This specimen comes from a study of blood T cell repertoires in COVID-19. In the study overall: The origin of the acute and convalescent COVID-19 samples was the United States, Italy and Spain. T cells, B-cell-depleted T cells, or PBMCs provided the cDNA or gDNA that served as material.

In the original analysis: The assay estimated nucleated cells by amplifying reference gene primers. Assay: immunoSEQ multiplex PCR; the TCRdb copy retains only in-frame clones and omits some. V, J and clone size are taken as reported in that table, and D and trimming were inferred from the DNA itself. This table has roughly 160,000 clones, less than 85% appearing once. The TCR comes from a woman aged 80 or over with active or convalescent COVID-19. Sequenced: peripheral blood.

This chain's CDR3 is CASREGHQNTEAFF. As DNA, the CDR3 is TGTGCCAGCAGAGAGGGACACCAGAACACTGAAGCTTTCTTT. This chain links TRBV6-4 with TRBJ1-1; a possible D gene is TRBD1 (6 bases). Trimming removed 6 bases from V and 1 base from J, with 12 bases in between. CDR1 MRHNA and CDR2 SNTAGT come from the germline V gene. This CDR3 spans 14 amino acids.